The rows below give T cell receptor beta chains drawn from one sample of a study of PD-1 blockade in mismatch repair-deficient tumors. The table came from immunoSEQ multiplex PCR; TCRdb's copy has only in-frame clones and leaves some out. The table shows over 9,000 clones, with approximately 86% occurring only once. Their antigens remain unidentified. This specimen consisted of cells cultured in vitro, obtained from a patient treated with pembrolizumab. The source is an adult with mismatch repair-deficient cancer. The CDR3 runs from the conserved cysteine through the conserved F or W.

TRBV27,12,CATSSTGKKLFF
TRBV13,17,CASSVAVTSGSSYEQYF
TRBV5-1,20,CASSLLLIGLKQRPSYEQYF
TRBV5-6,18,CASSLISLRDRHTDTQYF
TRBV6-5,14,CASSLSTNSYEQYF
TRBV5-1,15,CASSWTAGGAYEQYF
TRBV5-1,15,CASSVQGHASEKLFF
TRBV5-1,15,CASSLLVAGNNEQFF
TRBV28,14,CASSLSAGFKTQYF
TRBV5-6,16,CASSLEEGRKNTEAFF
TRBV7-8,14,CASSLGVRNSPLHF
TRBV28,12,CASLDRNTEAFF
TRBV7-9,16,CASSLGKGASTGELFF
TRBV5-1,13,CASSLADTGELFF
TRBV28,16,CASRPGRKNSNQPQHF
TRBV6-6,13,CASRDSLGNEQFF
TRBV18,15,CASSPSRGRVYEQYF